This record looks at one T cell receptor (beta chain) sequence and its context. Its antigen is currently unknown. TCRdb's copy holds only in-frame clones and misses some; the assay was immunoSEQ multiplex PCR. The table includes fewer than 45,000 clones, roughly 80% detected once. This sample was taken from a study of a mutant IDH1 vaccine in newly diagnosed glioma. Turning to the study itself: Prior therapy was radiotherapy, temozolomide, or both; most received both.

The sample's time point: week 23, last vaccination. Vaccinated patients received 300 ug of mutant IDH1 20-mer peptide per dose, with topical imiquimod. Study results and caveats: Changes in the top peripheral T cell clonotypes seemingly had no bearing on pseudoprogression.

This sequence was found in a man aged 45-60 years with glioma. Sequences were derived from PBMCs, sampled from a glioma patient whose treatment included an IDH1 peptide vaccine.

DNA of the CDR3: TGTGCCAGCATGCGGGGAAATCAAGAGACCCAGTACTTC. It codes for CASMRGNQETQYF. This chain joins TRBV6-1 and TRBJ2-5; D perhaps matches TRBD2 (6 bases). This CDR3 is 13 amino acids long. Trimming removed 7 bases at V and 2 bases at J, with 11 bases between. Per germline, CDR1 MNHNS and CDR2 SASEGT.